This T cell receptor beta chain came from a study of blood T cell repertoires in COVID-19. Germline loops: CDR1 MNHEY, CDR2 SMNVEV (reference sequence). The CDR3 sequence is 14 residues long. Trimming pared 1 base from V and 10 bases from J, leaving 14 bases between. The table came from immunoSEQ multiplex PCR; TCRdb's copy has only in-frame clones and leaves some out. The sample has 200,000 or so clones; over 75% are singletons. This sequence joins TRBV27 and TRBJ2-1; possible D gene TRBD2, 6 bases. This clonotype was obtained from a man aged 55 to 70 with acute or convalescent COVID-19. Material for sequencing was peripheral blood. CDR3 DNA sequence: TGTGCCAGCAGTTTATGGGACTCGTCTCAAGAGCAGTTCTTC. This gives the protein CASSLWDSSQEQFF.